A single sample is the source of the 14 T cell receptor beta chains below, sequenced in a study of blood T cell repertoires in COVID-19. Generated by immunoSEQ multiplex PCR, the TCRdb table keeps only in-frame clones and is missing some. The sample comprises around 97,000 clones, 85% to 90% of which are singletons, and 15% rests with the top ten. Sequencing used peripheral blood. The receptors stem from a human donor in a cohort sampled during active COVID-19.

This chain connects TRBV14 to TRBJ1-2, with TRBD1 matching over 7 bases. J gave up 6 bases and V 4 bases, and 8 bases lay outside the gene matches. This CDR3 is 14 amino acids long. Germline V lookup: CDR1 SGHDN, CDR2 FVKESK. The CDR3: CASSLATGWNGYTF. CDR3 coding DNA: TGTGCCAGCAGCCTTGCGACAGGGTGGAATGGCTACACCTTC. The entire variable domain, with the rest obtained from reference TRBV14 and TRBJ1-2, is as follows: EAGVTQFPSHSVIEKGQTVTLRCDPISGHDNLYWYRRVMGKEIKFLLHFVKESKQDESGMPNNRFLAERTGGTYSTLKVQPAELEDSGVYFCASSLATGWNGYTFGSGTRLTVV.

As to this clone: Different DNA sequences within this sample yield the same CDR3. This chain connects TRBV4-1 to TRBJ1-2, with D possibly matching TRBD1 (6 bases). From germline, CDR1 is MGHRA and CDR2 YSYEKL. The CDR3 consists of 14 residues. The ends were cut back, 1 base at V and 3 bases at J, with 9 bases in the middle. CDR3 loop: CASSQVQGDYGYTF. CDR3 sequence (DNA): TGCGCCAGCAGCCAAGTACAGGGTGACTATGGCTACACCTTC.

The chain couples TRBV7-9 to TRBJ2-1; 8 positions match TRBD2. J lost 0 bases, V lost 5 bases, and 9 bases had no gene match. This CDR3 spans 17 amino acids. Germline V gene sequence: CDR1 SEHNR, CDR2 FQNEAQ (reference sequence). The CDR3 sequence: CASSIQPSGSSYNEQFF. The DNA for the CDR3 is TGTGCCAGCAGCATACAGCCCAGCGGGAGCTCCTACAATGAGCAGTTCTTC.

This rearrangement joins TRBV6-5 to TRBJ1-6; 7 bases line up with TRBD1. J was trimmed by 7 bases and V by 5 bases; bases with no gene match: 5. The CDR3 is made up of 14 amino acids. From germline, CDR1 is MNHEY and CDR2 SVGAGI. The CDR3 sequence: CASSTGQPNSPLHF. The CDR3 bases are TGTGCCAGCAGTACGGGACAGCCGAATTCACCCCTCCACTTT.

The CDR3 nucleotides are TGTGCCAGCAGCCAATCGGCAGGCTCGAACACTGAAGCTTTCTTT. Amino acid sequence: CASSQSAGSNTEAFF. The V and J genes are TRBV16 and TRBJ1-1; D gene ambiguous. The V gene lost 0 bases and the J gene lost 1 base, with 9 bases spanning the gap. CDR3 length: 15 amino acids. Germline values: CDR1 KGHSY, CDR2 FQNENV.

V usage is TRBV4-1 and J usage is TRBJ1-3; 7 nucleotides agree with TRBD1. From germline, CDR1 is MGHRA and CDR2 YSYEKL. V lost 1 base and J lost 2; bases outside the gene matches: 8. This CDR3 is built from 17 residues. The chain's CDR3 is CASSQVEDRLAGNTIYF. CDR3 nucleotides: TGCGCCAGCAGCCAAGTAGAGGACAGGTTGGCTGGAAACACCATATATTTT.

CDR3 coding DNA: TGCAGTGCTAGTGGCAGGGTGTTCTACAATGAGCAGTTCTTC. Protein product: CSASGRVFYNEQFF. The V gene is TRBV20-1, the J gene TRBJ2-1; tentatively, D is TRBD1 (5 bases). The germline gives CDR1 DFQATT, CDR2 SNEGSKA (reference sequence). V was cut by 3 bases and J by 3 bases, with 12 bases left in between. CDR3 size: 14 residues.

This clone was found once. The V gene is TRBV6-5, the J gene TRBJ1-2, with 9 bases identical to TRBD1. After removal of 6 bases from V and 4 bases from J, the junction contained 9 bases not matched to a gene. The length of the CDR3 is 15 residues. The V gene's germline CDR1 is MNHEY and CDR2 SVGAGI. CDR3 coding DNA: TGTGCCAGCAGCCGCCGGGACAGGGTGCGCTATGGCTACACCTTC. Translated, it gives CASSRRDRVRYGYTF.

The chain uses TRBV13 and TRBJ2-1; the match to TRBD2 covers 12 bases. CDR1 is PRHDT and CDR2 is FYEKMQ in the germline V gene (reference sequence). CDR3 length: 16 amino acids. The ends lost 3 bases at V and 5 bases at J; junction bases unmatched: 5. The DNA of the CDR3 is TGTGCCAGCAGCTTCGGCCTAGCGGGAGGGGACAATGAGCAGTTCTTC. It translates to CASSFGLAGGDNEQFF.

The chain uses TRBV6-5 and TRBJ2-1; 9 nucleotides match TRBD2. With V trimmed by 4 bases and J by 6 bases, 7 bases remained unmatched. CDR3 length: 15 residues. Germline CDR1 and CDR2: MNHEY and SVGAGI. The DNA of the CDR3 is TGTGCCAGCAGTTCCGGGACTAGCTCACTCAATGAGCAGTTCTTC. Translated: CASSSGTSSLNEQFF.

This CDR3 reads CASSPGQHTGELFF. The CDR3 DNA is TGCGCCAGCAGCCCGGGACAGCACACCGGGGAGCTGTTTTTT. The V and J genes are TRBV5-1 and TRBJ2-2; 7 positions match TRBD1. Germline V gene lookup returns CDR1 SGHRS and CDR2 YFSETQ. Unmatched junction bases numbered 3, after V lost 4 bases and J lost 3 bases. This CDR3 contains 14 residues.

The chain joins TRBV6-5 to TRBJ1-1; the D gene is possibly TRBD1 (6 bases). The germline gives CDR1 MNHEY, CDR2 SVGAGI. This CDR3 region has 14 residues. The V and J ends lost 8 bases and 1 base respectively, with 14 bases between them. The CDR3 DNA reads as TGTGCCAGCGGGCAGGGGCAGCCGAACACTGAAGCTTTCTTT. It translates to CASGQGQPNTEAFF.

This clone was found once. The chain's CDR3 is CATATNGYTF. The CDR3 DNA reads as TGTGCCACCGCGACTAATGGCTACACCTTC. V is TRBV6-6 and J is TRBJ1-2, with D unclear. Germline V lookup: CDR1 MNHNY, CDR2 SVGAGI (reference sequence). The CDR3 loop spans 10 amino acids. V was clipped by 10 bases and J by 6 bases, with 9 bases between them.

The chain employs TRBV20-1 and TRBJ2-7; no reliable D call. V lost 7 bases and J lost 3, with 7 bases in between. CDR3 size: 10 residues. The germline CDR1 and CDR2 sequences are DFQATT and SNEGSKA (reference sequence). CDR3 DNA: TGCAGTGTCGCGGACTACGAGCAGTACTTC. This encodes CSVADYEQYF.